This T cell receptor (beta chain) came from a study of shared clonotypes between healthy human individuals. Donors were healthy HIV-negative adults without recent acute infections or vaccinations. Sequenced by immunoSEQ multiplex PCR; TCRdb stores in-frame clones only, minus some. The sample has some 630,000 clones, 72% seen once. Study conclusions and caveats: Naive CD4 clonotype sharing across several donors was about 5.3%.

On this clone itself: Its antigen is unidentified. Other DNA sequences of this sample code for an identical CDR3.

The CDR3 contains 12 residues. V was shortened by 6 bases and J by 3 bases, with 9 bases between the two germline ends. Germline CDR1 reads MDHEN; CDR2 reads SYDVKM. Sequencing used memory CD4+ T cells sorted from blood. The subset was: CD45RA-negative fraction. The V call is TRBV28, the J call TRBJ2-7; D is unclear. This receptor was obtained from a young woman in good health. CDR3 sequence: CASSSQYYEQYF. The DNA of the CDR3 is TGTGCCAGCAGCTCCCAGTACTACGAGCAGTACTTC. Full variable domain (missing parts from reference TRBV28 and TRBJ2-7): DVKVTQSSRYLVKRTGEKVFLECVQDMDHENMFWYRQDPGLGLRLIYFSYDVKMKEKGDIPEGYSVSREKKERFSLILESASTNQTSMYLCASSSQYYEQYFGPGTRLTVT.